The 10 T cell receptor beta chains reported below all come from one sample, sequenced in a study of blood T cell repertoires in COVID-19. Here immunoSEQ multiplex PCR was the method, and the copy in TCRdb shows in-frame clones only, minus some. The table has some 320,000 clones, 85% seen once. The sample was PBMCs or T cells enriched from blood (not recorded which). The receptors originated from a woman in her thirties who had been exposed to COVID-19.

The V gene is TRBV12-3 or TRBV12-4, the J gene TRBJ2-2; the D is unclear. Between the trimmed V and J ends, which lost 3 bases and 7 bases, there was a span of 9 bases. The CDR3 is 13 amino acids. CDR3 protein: CASSLPSGGELFF. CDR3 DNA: TGTGCCAGCAGTTTGCCCTCGGGCGGGGAGCTGTTTTTT.

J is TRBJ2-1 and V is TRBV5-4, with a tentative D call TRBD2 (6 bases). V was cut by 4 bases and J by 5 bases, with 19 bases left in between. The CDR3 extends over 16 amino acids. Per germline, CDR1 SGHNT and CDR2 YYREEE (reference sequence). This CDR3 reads CASSPGGASGDNEQFF. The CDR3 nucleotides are TGTGCCAGCAGCCCCGGCGGGGCTTCGGGGGACAATGAGCAGTTCTTC.

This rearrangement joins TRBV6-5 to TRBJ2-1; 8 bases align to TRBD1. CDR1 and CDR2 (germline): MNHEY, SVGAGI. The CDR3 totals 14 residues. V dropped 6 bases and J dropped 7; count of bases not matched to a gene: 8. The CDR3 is CASSAGTGSNEQFF. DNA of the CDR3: TGTGCCAGCAGCGCCGGGACAGGTAGTAATGAGCAGTTCTTC.

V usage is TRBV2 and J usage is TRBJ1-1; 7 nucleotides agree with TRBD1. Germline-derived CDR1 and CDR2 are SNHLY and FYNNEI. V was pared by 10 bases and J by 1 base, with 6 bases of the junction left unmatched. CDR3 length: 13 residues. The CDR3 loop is CATQGQPNTEAFF. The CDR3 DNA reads TGTGCCACCCAGGGACAGCCGAACACTGAAGCTTTCTTT.

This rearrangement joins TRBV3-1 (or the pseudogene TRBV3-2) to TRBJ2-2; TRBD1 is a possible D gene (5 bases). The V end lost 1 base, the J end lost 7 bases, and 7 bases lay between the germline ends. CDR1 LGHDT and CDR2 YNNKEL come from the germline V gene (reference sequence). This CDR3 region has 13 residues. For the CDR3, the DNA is TGTGCCAGCAGCCAAGGACAGTACGGGGAGCTGTTTTTT. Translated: CASSQGQYGELFF.

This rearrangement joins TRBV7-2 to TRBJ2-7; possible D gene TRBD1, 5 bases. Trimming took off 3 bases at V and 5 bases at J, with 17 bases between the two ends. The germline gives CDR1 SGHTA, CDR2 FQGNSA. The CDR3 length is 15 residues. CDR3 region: CASSLISLEGDEQYF. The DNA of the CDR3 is TGTGCCAGCAGCTTGATTAGCCTCGAAGGGGACGAGCAGTACTTC.

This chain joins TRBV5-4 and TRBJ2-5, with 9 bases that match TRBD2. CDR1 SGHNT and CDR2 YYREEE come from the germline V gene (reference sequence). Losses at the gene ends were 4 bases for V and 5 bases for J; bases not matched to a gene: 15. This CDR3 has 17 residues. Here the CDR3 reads CASSLGSRGGAGETQYF. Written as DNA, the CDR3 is TGTGCCAGCAGCCTGGGGAGTCGCGGGGGGGCCGGGGAGACCCAGTACTTC.

CDR3 loop: CASSLDGTYPEQYF. DNA for the CDR3: TGTGCCAGCAGCTTGGACGGGACTTACCCCGAGCAGTACTTC. V is TRBV5-4 and J is TRBJ2-7; perhaps TRBD2 as D (6 bases). Trimming removed 0 bases at V and 6 bases at J, with 13 bases between. Germline V gives CDR1 SGHNT, CDR2 YYREEE (reference sequence). The CDR3 is 14 residues long.

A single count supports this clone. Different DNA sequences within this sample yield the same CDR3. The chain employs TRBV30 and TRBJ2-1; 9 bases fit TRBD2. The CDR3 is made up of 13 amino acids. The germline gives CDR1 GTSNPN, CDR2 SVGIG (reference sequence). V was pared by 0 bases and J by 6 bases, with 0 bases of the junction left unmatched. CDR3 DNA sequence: TGTGCCTGGAGTGTAGCGGGGGGCAATGAGCAGTTCTTC. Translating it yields CAWSVAGGNEQFF.

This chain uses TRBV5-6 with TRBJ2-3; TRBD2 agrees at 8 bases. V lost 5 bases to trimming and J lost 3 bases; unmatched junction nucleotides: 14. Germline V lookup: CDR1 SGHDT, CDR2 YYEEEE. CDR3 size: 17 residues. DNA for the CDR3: TGTGCCAGCAGTTTCCTGGTGGGTAGCGGGACAACAGATACGCAGTATTTT. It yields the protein CASSFLVGSGTTDTQYF.